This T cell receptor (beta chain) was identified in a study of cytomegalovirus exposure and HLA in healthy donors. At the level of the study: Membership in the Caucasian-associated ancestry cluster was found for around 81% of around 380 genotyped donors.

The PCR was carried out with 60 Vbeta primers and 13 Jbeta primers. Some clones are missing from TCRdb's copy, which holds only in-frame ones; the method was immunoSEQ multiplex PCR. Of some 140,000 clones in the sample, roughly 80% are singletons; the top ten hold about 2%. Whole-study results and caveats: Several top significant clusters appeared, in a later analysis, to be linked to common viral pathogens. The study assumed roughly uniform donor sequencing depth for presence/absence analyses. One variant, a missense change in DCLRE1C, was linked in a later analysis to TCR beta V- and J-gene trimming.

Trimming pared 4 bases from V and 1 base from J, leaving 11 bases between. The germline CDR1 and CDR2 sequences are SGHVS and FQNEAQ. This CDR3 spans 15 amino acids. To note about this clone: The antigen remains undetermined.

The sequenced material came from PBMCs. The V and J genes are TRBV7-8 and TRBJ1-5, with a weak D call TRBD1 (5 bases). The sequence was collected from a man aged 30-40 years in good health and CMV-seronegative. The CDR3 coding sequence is TGTGCCAGCAGCTCGGGGGGAAGGAGCAATCAGCCCCAGCATTTT. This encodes CASSSGGRSNQPQHF.